The entry below gives a single TCR beta chain sequence along with its context. Its antigen is unidentified. The sample is drawn from a study of blood T cells in healthy people across ages. Study-wide results and caveats: There were more naive CD4+ cells and higher diversity in long-lived donors than in aged donors.

Together with a sample-barcoded 5' primer, a J-beta primer mix was included in a second PCR lasting about 7 to 12 cycles. TCRdb reprocessed the 5' RACE reads via MiXCR and lists one record per CDR3 protein. The table lists 1 million to 1.2 million distinct CDR3 sequences, roughly two fifths of them singletons. This receptor was taken from a man aged 18 to 35 in good health. Sequenced: blood.

The CDR3 sequence is CASRQNMNTEAFF. CDR3 DNA sequence: TGCGCCAGCAGGCAGAACATGAACACTGAAGCTTTCTTT. The chain links TRBV4-3 to TRBJ1-1; no clear D gene. CDR3 length: 13 amino acids. Germline CDR1 LGHNA, CDR2 YSLEER. The V end lost 6 bases, the J end lost 0 bases, and 8 bases lay between the germline ends.